The 19 T cell receptor beta chains given below trace back to one sample, sequenced in a study of PD-L1 blockade in urothelial cancer. Only in-frame clones appear in the TCRdb table, and some are missing; sequencing was by immunoSEQ multiplex PCR. The sample lists 70,000 or so clones; around 80% were seen once. The specimen was PBMCs, collected around atezolizumab (anti-PD-L1) treatment. These receptor sequences come from a man in his sixties or seventies with urothelial cancer.

This chain uses TRBV4-1 with TRBJ2-4, with 8 positions matching TRBD1. Germline V gene lookup returns CDR1 MGHRA and CDR2 YSYEKL. The CDR3 is made up of 14 amino acids. J gave up 4 bases and V 2 bases, and 1 base lay outside the gene matches. In DNA form, the CDR3 reads TGCGCCAGCAGCCAACGACAGGGGAAAAACATTCAGTACTTC. Translated, it gives CASSQRQGKNIQYF.

The chain couples TRBV9 to TRBJ1-1, with D unresolved. Germline V CDR1 and CDR2: SGDLS, YYNGEE. V was pared by 3 bases and J by 1 base, with 7 bases between. The CDR3 loop spans 13 amino acids. CDR3 protein: CASSGGWNTEAFF. The CDR3 coding sequence is TGTGCCAGCAGCGGAGGGTGGAACACTGAAGCTTTCTTT.

This chain links TRBV28 with TRBJ2-7; 9 nucleotides align to TRBD1. The V and J ends lost 2 bases and 5 bases, in that order; junction bases with no gene match: 7. Germline V CDR1 and CDR2: MDHEN, SYDVKM. This CDR3 is built from 15 residues. As DNA, the CDR3 is TGTGCCAGCAGTTTACCCAGAACAGGGGGCAACGAGCAGTACTTC. Protein product: CASSLPRTGGNEQYF.

V gene TRBV9 combines with J gene TRBJ2-7, with 8 positions matching TRBD2. Germline CDR1 reads SGDLS; CDR2 reads YYNGEE. This CDR3 region has 15 residues. Trimming at V came to 4 bases and at J to 4 bases, leaving 10 bases not matched to a gene. The DNA of the CDR3 is TGTGCCAGCAGCCCCCGGGAGGGGGGCTTGTACGAGCAGTACTTC. Translating gives CASSPREGGLYEQYF. The full variable domain, in which reference TRBV9 and TRBJ2-7 provide the parts outside the CDR3, is DSGVTQTPKHLITATGQRVTLRCSPRSGDLSVYWYQQSLDQGLQFLIQYYNGEERAKGNILERFSAQQFPDLHSELNLSSLELGDSALYFCASSPREGGLYEQYFGPGTRLTVT.

V and J are TRBV9 and TRBJ2-5; D is unclear. Trimming shortened V by 5 bases and J by 5 bases, and 10 bases separated the two germline ends. Germline loops: CDR1 SGDLS, CDR2 YYNGEE. CDR3 length: 12 amino acids. CDR3 nucleotides: TGTGCCAGCAGTTCCCCCATCGAGACCCAGTACTTC. It translates to CASSSPIETQYF.

The chain carries TRBV4-1 and TRBJ2-1, with D possibly TRBD1 on 6 matching bases. With 1 base removed from V and 2 bases from J, the gap between germline ends came to 9 bases. CDR1 and CDR2 from the germline V gene are MGHRA and YSYEKL. This CDR3 is built from 15 residues. CDR3 DNA sequence: TGCGCCAGCAGCCAAGCACAGGGTCCCTACAATGAGCAGTTCTTC. This encodes CASSQAQGPYNEQFF.

The chain joins TRBV19 to TRBJ2-1; 11 bases align to TRBD2. Trimming at V came to 9 bases and at J to 3 bases, leaving 1 base not matched to a gene. Germline CDR1 and CDR2: LNHDA and SQIVND (reference sequence). The CDR3 loop spans 13 amino acids. CDR3 sequence: CASGTSGYNEQFF. The CDR3 region has the DNA TGTGCCAGCGGGACTAGCGGCTACAATGAGCAGTTCTTC.

The CDR3 sequence is CASSLFSIRGTDTQYF. Written as DNA, the CDR3 is TGTGCCAGCAGTTTATTTAGCATCAGAGGAACAGATACGCAGTATTTT. The chain carries TRBV27 and TRBJ2-3; D remains ambiguous. Germline V gives CDR1 MNHEY, CDR2 SMNVEV (reference sequence). V lost 1 base to trimming and J lost 3 bases, with 14 bases between them. This CDR3 contains 16 residues.

The chain carries TRBV12-5 and TRBJ2-1, with 9 bases fitting TRBD2. Germline V lookup: CDR1 LGHNT, CDR2 FRNRAP. V shed 0 bases and J 8 bases; nucleotides not matched to a gene: 11. There are 17 residues in the CDR3. As DNA, the CDR3 is TGTGCTAGTGGTTTGGTATGGTCTAGCGGGATGAGGGATGAGCAGTTCTTC. This sequence encodes CASGLVWSSGMRDEQFF.

The table lists this clone with a count of one. The chain recombines TRBV14 with TRBJ1-2; 11 bases map to TRBD1. The CDR3 is 15 residues long. J gave up 11 bases and V 6 bases, and 14 bases lay outside the gene matches. Looked up from germline, CDR1 is SGHDN and CDR2 is FVKESK. The CDR3 nucleotides are TGTGCCAGCAGTCTACGGACAGGGGGCGTGGTACGGTACACCTTC. Residues: CASSLRTGGVVRYTF.

This chain links TRBV9 with TRBJ2-2; tentative D call: TRBD2 (5 bases). Trimming cost V 3 bases and J 7 bases, with 16 bases left between them. The CDR3 has 15 amino acids. Germline-derived CDR1 and CDR2 are SGDLS and YYNGEE. The CDR3 spells CASSAGPAGGGELFF. The CDR3 DNA reads TGTGCCAGCAGCGCCGGGCCTGCGGGCGGCGGGGAGCTGTTTTTT.

The rearrangement uses TRBV4-1 and TRBJ2-7, with 12 bases that match TRBD2. CDR1 is MGHRA and CDR2 is YSYEKL in the germline V gene. This CDR3 contains 16 residues. Unmatched junction bases numbered 2, after V lost 0 bases and J lost 2 bases. CDR3 in DNA: TGCGCCAGCAGCCAAGATCTAGCGGGAGGGGCCTACGAGCAGTACTTC. Residues: CASSQDLAGGAYEQYF.

Sample share makes this clone large. The chain links TRBV16 to TRBJ2-7, with TRBD1 identical over 9 bases. Germline trimming cut 4 bases from V and 3 bases from J; bases unmatched to any gene: 4. This CDR3 is 14 amino acids long. CDR1 and CDR2 from the germline V gene are KGHSY and FQNENV. The CDR3 DNA follows: TGTGCCAGCAGCCCACAGGGGGCTGGCTACGAGCAGTACTTC. This gives the protein CASSPQGAGYEQYF. Together with reference TRBV16 and TRBJ2-7, the CDR3 gives the full variable domain: GEEVAQTPKHLVRGEGQKAKLYCAPIKGHSYVFWYQQVLKNEFKFLISFQNENVFDETGMPKERFSAKCLPNSPCSLEIQATKLEDSAVYFCASSPQGAGYEQYFGPGTRLTVT.

This rearrangement joins TRBV7-9 to TRBJ1-2; 9 bases align to TRBD1. Trimming removed 2 bases from V and 6 bases from J; junction bases left unmatched: 4. The CDR3 runs 14 residues. Germline lookup yields CDR1 SEHNR and CDR2 FQNEAQ (reference sequence). CDR3 in DNA: TGTGCCAGCAGCTTATGGGACAGGGAACATGGCTACACCTTC. Translated, it gives CASSLWDREHGYTF.

The V call is TRBV4-1, the J call TRBJ2-1; tentatively, D is TRBD2 (6 bases). Germline loops: CDR1 MGHRA, CDR2 YSYEKL. V lost 2 bases, J lost 15 bases, and 17 bases lay in between. This CDR3 has 13 amino acids. The CDR3 protein is CASSQYGGDPGFF. The DNA for the CDR3 is TGCGCCAGCAGCCAATACGGCGGGGACCCGGGGTTCTTC.

V and J are TRBV7-8 and TRBJ2-2; a weak D match, TRBD2 (6 bases). Germline V gives CDR1 SGHVS, CDR2 FQNEAQ. The CDR3 is 14 amino acids. Deletions cut 1 base from V and 8 bases from J, with 11 bases between. The CDR3 DNA reads TGTGCCAGCAGCTTAGTGGCGGGGCCGGGGGAGCTGTTTTTT. It is translated as CASSLVAGPGELFF.

Only a few counts were recorded for this clone. The chain combines TRBV4-1 with TRBJ1-1; 8 positions match TRBD1. There are 15 residues in the CDR3. Germline values: CDR1 MGHRA, CDR2 YSYEKL. Losses at the gene ends were 4 bases for V and 3 bases for J; bases not matched to a gene: 7. The CDR3 DNA reads as TGCGCCAGCAGCCGGGTCGACAGGGGCGACACTGAAGCTTTCTTT. Encoded protein: CASSRVDRGDTEAFF.

V gene TRBV19 combines with J gene TRBJ2-7; possible D gene TRBD2, 6 bases. This CDR3 contains 13 residues. Germline CDR1 is LNHDA and CDR2 is SQIVND (reference sequence). Trimming removed 5 bases at V and 1 base at J, with 9 bases between. The CDR3 DNA reads TGTGCCAGTAGTCCCCGGGGGTCCTACGAGCAGTACTTC. It yields the protein CASSPRGSYEQYF.

V usage is TRBV15 and J usage is TRBJ2-7; maybe TRBD2 (6 bases). Germline V lookup: CDR1 LNHNV, CDR2 YYDKDF (reference sequence). The CDR3 has 14 amino acids. Trimming shortened V by 2 bases and J by 5 bases, and 13 bases separated the two germline ends. The CDR3 coding sequence is TGTGCCACCAGCAGAACTAGCCTCAGAGACGAGCAGTACTTC. Amino acids: CATSRTSLRDEQYF. Using reference TRBV15 and TRBJ2-7 for the parts outside the CDR3, the full variable domain is DAMVIQNPRYQVTQFGKPVTLSCSQTLNHNVMYWYQQKSSQAPKLLFHYYDKDFNNEADTPDNFQSRRPNTSFCFLDIRSPGLGDTAMYLCATSRTSLRDEQYFGPGTRLTVT.